This passage covers 30 T cell receptor beta chains from one sample sequenced in a study of blood T cell repertoires in COVID-19. Method: immunoSEQ multiplex PCR; TCRdb's copy keeps in-frame clones and lacks some. The table shows 200,000 to 250,000 clones, with roughly 87% occurring only once. Sequenced input: peripheral blood. These receptors originate from a man aged 35 to 55 with active or convalescent COVID-19.

V is TRBV27 and J is TRBJ2-7; TRBD2 is a possible D gene (7 bases). Germline lookup yields CDR1 MNHEY and CDR2 SMNVEV (reference sequence). V was clipped by 8 bases and J by 1 base, with 12 bases between them. The CDR3 runs to 13 residues. This CDR3 reads CASAAGASYEQYF. The CDR3 DNA is TGTGCCAGCGCTGCGGGGGCGTCCTACGAGCAGTACTTC.

This sequence joins TRBV5-1 and TRBJ1-1; D not resolved. Germline-derived CDR1 and CDR2 are SGHRS and YFSETQ. Trimming shortened V by 0 bases and J by 4 bases, and 7 bases separated the two germline ends. The CDR3 length is 13 residues. The CDR3: CASSLDPGTEAFF. As DNA, the CDR3 is TGCGCCAGCAGCTTGGATCCAGGCACTGAAGCTTTCTTT.

A note on this clone: At one of its ends the junction is not consistent with the germline gene, which may arise from a read error. V usage is TRBV11-2 and J usage is TRBJ1-6; TRBD1 matches at 8 bases. Germline CDR1 is SGHAT and CDR2 is FQNNGV. The CDR3 has 15 amino acids. The CDR3 DNA follows: TGTGCCAGCAGCTTAGATCCGGACAGGGATTCGCCCCTCCACTTT. Translated, it gives CASSLDPDRDSPLHF.

The chain links TRBV5-1 to TRBJ1-4; TRBD1 agrees at 8 bases. Germline CDR1 and CDR2: SGHRS and YFSETQ. Losses at the gene ends were 4 bases for V and 8 bases for J; bases not matched to a gene: 10. The CDR3 covers 15 residues. CDR3 protein: CASSPQGGMEEKLFF. The CDR3 DNA reads as TGCGCCAGCAGCCCACAGGGGGGAATGGAGGAAAAACTGTTTTTT.

The genes are TRBV19 and TRBJ2-7, with 7 positions matching TRBD1. The V segment lost 3 bases and the J segment 2 bases; nucleotides outside the gene matches: 7. CDR1 and CDR2 from the germline V gene are LNHDA and SQIVND (reference sequence). The CDR3 extends over 15 amino acids. CDR3 protein: CASSMLSGGAYEQYF. Written as DNA, the CDR3 is TGTGCCAGTAGTATGTTGTCAGGGGGTGCCTACGAGCAGTACTTC.

This chain joins TRBV28 and TRBJ1-1; 7 nucleotides line up with TRBD1. Germline-derived CDR1 and CDR2 are MDHEN and SYDVKM. The CDR3 extends over 13 amino acids. V dropped 7 bases and J dropped 5; count of bases not matched to a gene: 7. Written as DNA, the CDR3 is TGTGCCAGCACCCAACAGGGGAGGACTGAAGCTTTCTTT. Translating gives CASTQQGRTEAFF.

This chain connects TRBV9 to TRBJ2-7, with TRBD1 matching 10 bases. V trimming: 3 bases; J trimming: 4 bases; junction bases outside the gene matches: 4. CDR3 length: 14 residues. Germline lookup yields CDR1 SGDLS and CDR2 YYNGEE. The CDR3 reads CASSALGQGYEQYF. The CDR3 bases are TGTGCCAGCAGCGCTTTGGGACAGGGGTACGAGCAGTACTTC.

The rearrangement joins TRBV11-2 to TRBJ2-3; D unclear. Germline CDR1 SGHAT, CDR2 FQNNGV. Trimming pared 2 bases from V and 6 bases from J, leaving 9 bases between. This CDR3 comprises 13 residues. CDR3 protein: CASSLSSPDTQYF. DNA of the CDR3: TGTGCCAGCAGCTTATCGAGTCCGGATACGCAGTATTTT.

This clone was picked up one time. The genes are TRBV10-2 and TRBJ1-5, with 7 bases that match TRBD1. This CDR3 has 15 residues. V lost 2 bases, J lost 3 bases, and 4 bases stayed unmatched. Germline CDR1 WSHSY, CDR2 SAAADI. The CDR3, as DNA: TGCGCCAGCAGTGAGAGAGGGACAGACAATCAGCCCCAGCATTTT. Residues: CASSERGTDNQPQHF.

The chain combines TRBV6-6 with TRBJ1-3, with TRBD1 matching over 8 bases. This CDR3 has 15 amino acids. J lost 4 bases, V lost 0 bases, and 2 bases had no gene match. Germline CDR1 is MNHNY and CDR2 is SVGAGI (reference sequence). The CDR3 region is CASSYSRGPGNTIYF. The CDR3 nucleotides are TGTGCCAGCAGTTACTCCAGGGGGCCCGGAAACACCATATATTTT.

This clone was counted once. The chain combines TRBV11-1 with TRBJ2-3, with a tentative D call TRBD2 (6 bases). Trimming stripped 5 bases from V and 3 bases from J, with 15 bases between. Germline V gene sequence: CDR1 SGHAT, CDR2 FQDESV (reference sequence). The CDR3 is made up of 15 amino acids. The CDR3 loop is CASSEVGGRTDTQYF. CDR3 in DNA: TGTGCCAGCAGCGAGGTCGGGGGACGGACAGATACGCAGTATTTT.

This chain joins TRBV3-1 (or the pseudogene TRBV3-2) and TRBJ2-1; 12 bases map to TRBD2. The CDR3 contains 16 residues. The germline V gene has CDR1 LGHDT and CDR2 YNNKEL (reference sequence). Germline trimming cut 5 bases from V and 5 bases from J; bases unmatched to any gene: 7. The CDR3 sequence: CASSSRLAGVNNEQFF. The CDR3 DNA reads as TGTGCCAGCAGCTCTCGACTAGCGGGAGTTAACAATGAGCAGTTCTTC.

This clone was detected once. The CDR3 DNA follows: TGTGCCAGCTCCCCGAGGGGGTCGGGCACTGAAGCTTTCTTT. Protein sequence: CASSPRGSGTEAFF. The chain uses TRBV27 and TRBJ1-1; tentative D call: TRBD1 (6 bases). Trimming shortened V by 8 bases and J by 4 bases, and 17 bases separated the two germline ends. The germline CDR1 and CDR2 sequences are MNHEY and SMNVEV (reference sequence). The CDR3 is 14 residues long.

V and J are TRBV5-6 and TRBJ1-1, with a tentative D call TRBD1 (6 bases). The CDR3 is made up of 13 amino acids. V lost 4 bases and J lost 6, with 13 bases in between. Looked up from germline, CDR1 is SGHDT and CDR2 is YYEEEE. CDR3 in amino acids: CASSARGGAEAFF. Written as DNA, the CDR3 is TGTGCCAGCAGCGCCAGGGGTGGAGCTGAAGCTTTCTTT. Filled out from reference TRBV5-6 and TRBJ1-1, the complete variable domain reads DAGVTQSPTHLIKTRGQQVTLRCSPKSGHDTVSWYQQALGQGPQFIFQYYEEEERQRGNFPDRFSGHQFPNYSSELNVNALLLGDSALYLCASSARGGAEAFFGQGTRLTVV.

The chain employs TRBV9 and TRBJ1-2, with a tentative D call TRBD1 (6 bases). The ends were cut back, 4 bases at V and 6 bases at J, with 22 bases in the middle. Germline CDR1 reads SGDLS; CDR2 reads YYNGEE. The CDR3 is 16 residues long. The CDR3 loop is CASSPNRVSNADGYTF. CDR3 sequence (DNA): TGTGCCAGCAGCCCGAACAGGGTCAGTAATGCCGATGGCTACACCTTC. Full variable domain (outside the CDR3, taken from reference TRBV9 and TRBJ1-2): DSGVTQTPKHLITATGQRVTLRCSPRSGDLSVYWYQQSLDQGLQFLIQYYNGEERAKGNILERFSAQQFPDLHSELNLSSLELGDSALYFCASSPNRVSNADGYTFGSGTRLTVV.

This clone has just one count. This chain joins TRBV19 and TRBJ2-5, with 8 bases aligning to TRBD1. J gave up 2 bases and V 5 bases, and 4 bases lay outside the gene matches. This CDR3 region has 14 residues. Germline V gene data show CDR1 as LNHDA and CDR2 as SQIVND (reference sequence). For the CDR3, the DNA is TGTGCCAGTAGTTCGGACAGGGAACAAGAGACCCAGTACTTC. This gives the protein CASSSDREQETQYF.

The count of this clone is one. The chain has TRBV5-6 and TRBJ1-4; tentative D call: TRBD1 (5 bases). This CDR3 has 17 residues. V was shortened by 1 base and J by 4 bases, with 17 bases between the two germline ends. The germline V gene has CDR1 SGHDT and CDR2 YYEEEE. The CDR3 is CASSLMTDLQYNEKLFF. The DNA for the CDR3 is TGTGCCAGCAGCTTGATGACAGACCTACAATATAATGAAAAACTGTTTTTT.

This clone appeared a few times. J is TRBJ1-5 and V is TRBV6-5, with 9 bases identical to TRBD1. Germline values: CDR1 MNHEY, CDR2 SVGAGI. The length of the CDR3 is 13 residues. J gave up 1 base and V 11 bases, and 3 bases lay outside the gene matches. DNA of the CDR3: TGTGCCCGACAGGGGGGAAGCAATCAGCCCCAGCATTTT. Translated, it gives CARQGGSNQPQHF.

V and J are TRBV5-5 and TRBJ1-1, with D possibly being TRBD1 (6 bases). V lost 4 bases and J lost 3, with 16 bases in between. There are 15 residues in the CDR3. Germline loops: CDR1 SGHKS, CDR2 YYEKEE (reference sequence). CDR3 residues: CASSLYAAGDTEAFF. The CDR3 coding sequence is TGTGCCAGCAGCCTATATGCGGCAGGGGACACTGAAGCTTTCTTT.

The chain employs TRBV6-5 and TRBJ2-5, with TRBD2 matching 9 bases. The CDR3 is 14 amino acids. CDR1 is MNHEY and CDR2 is SVGAGI in the germline V gene. Trimming at V came to 4 bases and at J to 5 bases, leaving 5 bases not matched to a gene. The DNA of the CDR3 is TGTGCCAGCAGTTTAGGGACTAGCCGGGAGACCCAGTACTTC. This encodes CASSLGTSRETQYF.

The V gene is TRBV19, the J gene TRBJ2-7; 12 nucleotides line up with TRBD1. CDR3 size: 17 residues. Germline CDR1 reads LNHDA; CDR2 reads SQIVND (reference sequence). V dropped 4 bases and J dropped 4; count of bases not matched to a gene: 11. CDR3 coding DNA: TGTGCCAGTAGTAGGCGCGGGACAGGGGGCCGGGGATACGAGCAGTACTTC. Translation gives CASSRRGTGGRGYEQYF.

This clone has just one count. The chain carries TRBV28 and TRBJ2-7; D unclear. CDR1 and CDR2 from the germline V gene are MDHEN and SYDVKM. The ends were cut back, 5 bases at V and 4 bases at J, with 15 bases in the middle. The CDR3 contains 14 residues. The CDR3 DNA follows: TGTGCCAGCAGTCGCCCCATCCCCAGATACGAGCAGTACTTC. Translating it yields CASSRPIPRYEQYF.

The chain is built from TRBV14 and TRBJ1-1, with D unresolved. CDR1 and CDR2 from the germline V gene are SGHDN and FVKESK. The V end was cut by 4 bases, the J end by 5 bases, with 14 bases between. The CDR3 sequence is 14 residues long. This chain's CDR3 is CASSLISPSTEAFF. The CDR3 DNA reads TGTGCCAGCAGCCTCATCTCGCCCAGTACTGAAGCTTTCTTT.

The V and J genes are TRBV2 and TRBJ2-5; D may be TRBD2 (6 bases). V was clipped by 7 bases and J by 3 bases, with 9 bases between them. From germline, CDR1 is SNHLY and CDR2 FYNNEI. This CDR3 is built from 12 residues. CDR3 sequence: CASIEREETQYF. The CDR3 DNA reads as TGTGCCAGCATTGAGCGGGAAGAGACCCAGTACTTC.

The V gene is TRBV24-1, the J gene TRBJ2-7; D perhaps matches TRBD1 (6 bases). The germline V gene encodes CDR1 KGHDR and CDR2 SFDVKD. Trimming removed 5 bases at V and 5 bases at J, with 12 bases between. This CDR3 comprises 13 residues. Here the CDR3 DNA reads TGTGCCACCAGTGGTCAACAGGGAAACGAGCAGTACTTC. Translated, it gives CATSGQQGNEQYF.

The chain carries TRBV5-1 and TRBJ1-1; TRBD1 is a possible D gene (6 bases). Trimming removed 0 bases at V and 4 bases at J, with 13 bases between. Germline V gives CDR1 SGHRS, CDR2 YFSETQ. The CDR3 runs to 15 residues. The DNA for the CDR3 is TGCGCCAGCAGCTTGGCCCAGGGGCGGGTCACTGAAGCTTTCTTT. Translating it yields CASSLAQGRVTEAFF.

V is TRBV19 and J is TRBJ1-4; 9 nucleotides match TRBD1. Germline V CDR1 and CDR2: LNHDA, SQIVND (reference sequence). V dropped 3 bases and J dropped 10; count of bases not matched to a gene: 9. The CDR3 consists of 15 residues. CDR3 in DNA: TGTGCCAGTAGTATGTCCCCGGGACAGGGAACAAAACTGTTTTTT. Translating gives CASSMSPGQGTKLFF.

The rearrangement joins TRBV6-1 to TRBJ1-2; 9 nucleotides line up with TRBD1. This CDR3 contains 15 residues. CDR1 and CDR2 from the germline V gene are MNHNS and SASEGT. V lost 3 bases and J lost 5; bases outside the gene matches: 7. The CDR3 DNA follows: TGTGCCAGCAGTGAGGGGACAGGGATTTGGTATGGCTACACCTTC. Its protein is CASSEGTGIWYGYTF.

The chain employs TRBV28 and TRBJ2-7, with a tentative D call TRBD2 (6 bases). CDR1 and CDR2 (germline): MDHEN, SYDVKM. The V end was cut by 6 bases, the J end by 2 bases, with 14 bases between. The CDR3 contains 14 residues. This chain's CDR3 is CASSDSGTPYEQYF. The CDR3 DNA follows: TGTGCCAGCAGCGATAGCGGAACTCCCTACGAGCAGTACTTC.

This rearrangement joins TRBV6-5 to TRBJ1-3; D might be TRBD1 (5 bases). V lost 0 bases and J 0 bases, leaving 9 bases between the germline ends. Germline V lookup: CDR1 MNHEY, CDR2 SVGAGI. The CDR3 spans 16 residues. In DNA form, the CDR3 reads TGTGCCAGCAGTTACTCCGGGGGGAACTCTGGAAACACCATATATTTT. It codes for CASSYSGGNSGNTIYF.